This T cell receptor beta chain is from a study of CD8+CD57+ T cells in acquired aplastic anemia. Study results and caveats: CD8+ Simpson's diversity did not differ significantly between patients and controls.

This clonotype was observed at least ten times. The antigen is not known. CDR3 length: 13 residues. V lost 5 bases and J lost 6, with 14 bases in between. Germline V gene sequence: CDR1 SGHTA, CDR2 FQGNSA. Genomic DNA was employed as the template in profiling TCR beta VDJ and CDR3. One entry per CDR3 protein, called by TCRdb with MiXCR from the reads. The sample lists 150,000 to 200,000 distinct CDR3 sequences; less than 55% were seen once. Sequencing was performed on sorted CD4+, CD8+, or CD8+CD57+ T cells (not recorded which) from PBMCs. The receptor's source is a human donor in good health. The V gene is TRBV7-2, the J gene TRBJ2-7; no definite D call. CDR3 coding DNA: TGTGCCAGCAGCCCAGCGCGTACCCTCGAGCAGTACTTC. It translates to CASSPARTLEQYF.